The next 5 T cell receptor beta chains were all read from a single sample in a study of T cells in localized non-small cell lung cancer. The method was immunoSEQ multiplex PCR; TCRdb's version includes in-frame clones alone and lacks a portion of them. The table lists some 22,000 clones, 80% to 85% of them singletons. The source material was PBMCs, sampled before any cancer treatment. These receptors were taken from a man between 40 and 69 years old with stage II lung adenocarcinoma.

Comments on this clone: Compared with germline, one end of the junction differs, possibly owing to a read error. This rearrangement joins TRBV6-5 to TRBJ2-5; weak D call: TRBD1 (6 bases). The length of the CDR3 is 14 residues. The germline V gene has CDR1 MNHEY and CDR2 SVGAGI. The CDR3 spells CASSYSGARETQYF. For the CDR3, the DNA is TGTGCCAGCAGCTACTCAGGGGCTCGGGAGACCCAGTACTTC.

The DNA for the CDR3 is TGTGCCAGCAGCTTAGCCGTCGCGAACACCGGGGAGCTGTTTTTT. This gives the protein CASSLAVANTGELFF. The V call is TRBV7-6, the J call TRBJ2-2; D is ambiguous. V was shortened by 0 bases and J by 0 bases, with 5 bases between the two germline ends. CDR3 length equals 15 residues. Germline V lookup: CDR1 SGHVS, CDR2 FNYEAQ.

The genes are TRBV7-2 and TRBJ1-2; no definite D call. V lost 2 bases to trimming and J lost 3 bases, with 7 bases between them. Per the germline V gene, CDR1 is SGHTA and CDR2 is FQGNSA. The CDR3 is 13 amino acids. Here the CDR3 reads CASSLPQDYGYTF. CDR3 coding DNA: TGTGCCAGCAGCTTACCTCAGGACTATGGCTACACCTTC.

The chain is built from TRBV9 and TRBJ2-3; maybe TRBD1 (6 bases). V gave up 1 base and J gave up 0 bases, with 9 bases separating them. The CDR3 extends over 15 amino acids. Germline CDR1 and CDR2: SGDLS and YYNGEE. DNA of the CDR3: TGTGCCAGCAGCGTAAATACAGGGAGCACAGATACGCAGTATTTT. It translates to CASSVNTGSTDTQYF.

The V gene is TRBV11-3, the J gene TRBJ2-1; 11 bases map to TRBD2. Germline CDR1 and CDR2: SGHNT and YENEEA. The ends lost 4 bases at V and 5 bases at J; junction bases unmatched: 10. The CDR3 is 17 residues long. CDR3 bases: TGTGCCAGCAGCTCAATCCGACTAGCGGGGATTAACAATGAGCAGTTCTTC. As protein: CASSSIRLAGINNEQFF.